What follows are 2 T cell receptor beta chains derived from one specimen sequenced in a study of response to subunit inactivated influenza vaccine. From the RT-PCR reads, TCRdb called clonotypes with MiXCR, one entry per CDR3 protein. The repertoire includes more than 700,000 distinct CDR3 sequences, 21% of them detected once, and roughly 10% sits in the top ten. The specimen was PBMCs from blood, collected around 5 days after vaccination. The receptors were gathered from a man aged 50 to 60 who received an inactivated influenza vaccine.

This clonotype was seen at least ten times. The chain carries TRBV5-5 and TRBJ2-1; D is ambiguous. Germline loops: CDR1 SGHKS, CDR2 YYEKEE (reference sequence). CDR3 length: 14 amino acids. The V end was cut by 9 bases, the J end by 7 bases, with 20 bases between. The CDR3 reads CATDLRPAGNEQFF. CDR3 sequence (DNA): TGTGCCACCGACCTTCGACCCGCCGGGAATGAGCAGTTCTTC.

This clonotype was detected a few times. This rearrangement joins TRBV12-3 or TRBV12-4 to TRBJ2-5, with a possible D match to TRBD2 (7 bases). Trimming shortened V by 3 bases and J by 5 bases, and 13 bases separated the two germline ends. The CDR3 covers 14 residues. The CDR3 sequence is CASSFGGPVETQYF. CDR3 nucleotide sequence: TGTGCCAGCAGTTTCGGGGGGCCGGTCGAGACCCAGTACTTC.